These 2 T cell receptor beta chains share one sample of origin, sequenced in a study of blood T cell repertoires in COVID-19. Sequencing was performed with immunoSEQ multiplex PCR; in TCRdb, only in-frame clones are kept and a portion is missing. Here the sample spans some 260,000 clones, over 80% being singletons. The specimen was peripheral blood. All receptors come from a woman between 65 and 79 years old with COVID-19, enrolled during active disease.

The chain uses TRBV6-4 and TRBJ2-3; no reliable D call. V gave up 2 bases and J gave up 0 bases, with 9 bases separating them. CDR3 length: 15 amino acids. Germline CDR1 reads MRHNA; CDR2 reads SNTAGT. CDR3 coding DNA: TGTGCCAGCAGTGACAACCCGGTAAGCACAGATACGCAGTATTTT. It codes for CASSDNPVSTDTQYF.

The genes are TRBV7-2 and TRBJ2-2, with unresolved D. The V gene's germline CDR1 is SGHTA and CDR2 FQGNSA. This CDR3 region has 14 residues. V was trimmed by 5 bases and J by 5 bases, leaving 12 bases between them. CDR3 sequence (DNA): TGTGCCAGCAGCCAACGTCAGATAACCGGGGAGCTGTTTTTT. This encodes CASSQRQITGELFF.